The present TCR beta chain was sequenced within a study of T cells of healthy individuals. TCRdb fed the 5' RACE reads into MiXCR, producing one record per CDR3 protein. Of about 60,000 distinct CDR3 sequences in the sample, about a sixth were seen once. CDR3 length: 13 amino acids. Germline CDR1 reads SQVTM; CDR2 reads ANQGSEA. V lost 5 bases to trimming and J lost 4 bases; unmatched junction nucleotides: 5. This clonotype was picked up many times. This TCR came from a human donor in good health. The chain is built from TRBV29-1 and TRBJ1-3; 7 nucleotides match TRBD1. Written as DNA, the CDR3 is TGCAGCGTTCGACAGGGTTCAGGAAACACCATATATTTT. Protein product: CSVRQGSGNTIYF. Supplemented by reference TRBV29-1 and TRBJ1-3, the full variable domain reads SAVISQKPSRDICQRGTSLTIQCQVDSQVTMMFWYRQQPGQSLTLIATANQGSEATYESGFVIDKFPISRPNLTFSTLTVSNMSPEDSSIYLCSVRQGSGNTIYFGEGSWLTVV.